This T cell receptor beta chain derives from a study of blood T cells in healthy people across ages (dated by TCRdb to the mid-2010s). Context from the whole study: Template switching captured roughly one uniquely barcoded TCR beta cDNA molecule per two T cells in model experiments. Donors of different ages were randomly distributed across sequencing lanes to avoid experimental bias. For two donors (one aged 18 to 30 and one aged 80 or older), the study analyzed two additional independent replicas of 1 million unique cDNA reads from the same blood draw. The donors were split into four age groups: young (average roughly 15 years), middle-aged (roughly 39), aged (around 67) and long-lived (over 80). The study measured age-related changes in TCR beta repertoire diversity using deep sequencing normalized with unique cDNA molecular identifiers. The full study reports these points: Compared with the aged group, more naive CD4+ T cells, fewer expanded clones and increased TCR diversity were shown by the long-lived group, suggesting age selection. Observed TCR beta diversity per million T cells fell roughly linearly with age, and a significant reduction was already apparent by age roughly 40. Because the CMV infection status of the donors was unknown, age-related changes in expanded clonotypes may potentially have been confounded. Conclusive comparison of naive and antigen-experienced compartments was prevented by the profiling of bulk unsorted PBMCs. Estimates of total diversity based on one million sequenced T cells were considered lower bounds and underestimates. Observed TCR beta diversity correlated strongly with the percentage of naive T cells measured by flow cytometry.

Systemically healthy Caucasian individuals from Russia, over 30 in total and aged about 6 to 100 years, were included as donors. Each donor gave 8 to 10 milliliters of peripheral blood, drawn into EDTA-treated Vacutainer tubes. Ficoll-Paque density-gradient centrifugation was used to isolate PBMCs, with at least 7 million obtained per sample. Total RNA was extracted from PBMCs with Trizol reagent, with at least 5 micrograms obtained per sample. For every donor, flow cytometry on a PBMC aliquot measured the percentage of naive CD45RAhigh/CD27high T cells. The library was generated by 5' RACE. Sequenced on an Illumina HiSeq 2500. A second PCR of roughly 7 to 11 cycles was performed with a sample-barcoded 5' primer and a J-beta primer mix. A unique molecular identifier was introduced onto each TCR beta cDNA molecule by a template-switch 5' adaptor carrying 12 random nucleotides. Each sample yielded at least 2.5 million CDR3-containing paired-end reads. The Mint cDNA synthesis kit, primed by a TRBC-specific oligonucleotide, was used to synthesize first-strand cDNA from all RNA. Following uracil-DNA glycosylase treatment, a first 18-cycle PCR with universal primers M1SS and BC2_uni_R was performed on all cDNA. The study's processing was this. For normalization, 1 million high-quality reads were randomly selected from each sample, with every read carrying a distinct molecular identifier. Instead of being binned into consensus sequences, reads that shared molecular identifiers were thrown out. MiTCR, set to a Q25 quality threshold and the strictest error-elimination algorithm, was used for CDR3 identification, clonotype clustering and error correction. A nonparametric unseen species model with Euler transformation was used to estimate a lower bound on total TCR beta diversity. Using fastp at Q25 and MiXCR, TCRdb reprocessed the public reads and kept productive beta chains. Each entry is one CDR3 protein sequence, shown with its most common DNA and genes. The V and J calls were not made by the authors but by TCRdb's processing. In all, the sample holds approximately 730,000 distinct CDR3 sequences, and around half of those were seen once. The top ten clones comprise about 42% of the sample.

On this clonotype: Its binding antigen is unknown. No base quality values were provided; no much bigger clone lies one nucleotide off.

At the junction V is shortened by 7 bases and J by 5 bases, with 11 bases in between. CDR1 is given as LNHDA and CDR2 as SQIVND, both from the germline V gene (reference sequence). From the cysteine up to the phenylalanine, the CDR3 has a length of 12 residues. The kept DNA is CDR3 alone, 36 bases in frame from the first base. The rearranged segments are TRBV19 and TRBJ1-2, with TRBD1 tentatively as D gene (6 bases match). What was sequenced was blood. This receptor was identified in an older man in good health. The nucleotide sequence reads as follows: TGTGCCAGTACCTCGACAGGTTATGGCTACACCTTC. It specifies CASTSTGYGYTF.